The clone carrying this TCR beta chain was seen many times. These data originate in a study of breast tumors, draining lymph nodes, adjacent tissues. Axillary draining lymph nodes of breast cancer patients supplied the node samples. Each CDR3 protein gets one entry after TCRdb re-called the multiplex PCR reads with MiXCR. Among about 130,000 distinct CDR3 sequences listed, approximately 20% were seen once. The CDR3 is 18 amino acids. With 7 bases clipped from V and 0 bases from J, the junction kept 12 bases outside the gene matches. The chain employs TRBV12-3 or TRBV12-4 and TRBJ2-5, with 12 bases lining up with TRBD2. The receptor was isolated from a female donor with breast cancer. Some clones in this sample may be carry-over from other donors' samples. The sequenced sample consisted of axillary lymph node tissue. CDR3 in amino acids: CASTPPPGLAGNQETQYF. CDR3 coding DNA: TGTGCCAGCACCCCACCCCCCGGACTAGCGGGAAACCAAGAGACCCAGTACTTC.